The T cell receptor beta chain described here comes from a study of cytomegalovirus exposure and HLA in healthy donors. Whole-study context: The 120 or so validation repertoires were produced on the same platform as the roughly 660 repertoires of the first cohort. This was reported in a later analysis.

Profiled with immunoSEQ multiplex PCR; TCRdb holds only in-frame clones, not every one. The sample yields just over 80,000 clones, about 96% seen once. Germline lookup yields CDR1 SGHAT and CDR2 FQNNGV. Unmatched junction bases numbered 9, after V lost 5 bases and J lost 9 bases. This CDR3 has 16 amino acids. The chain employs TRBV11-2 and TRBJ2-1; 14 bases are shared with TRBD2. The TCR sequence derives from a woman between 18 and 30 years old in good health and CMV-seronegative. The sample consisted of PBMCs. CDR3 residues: CASSPVWGLAGAEQFF. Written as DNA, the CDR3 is TGTGCCAGCAGCCCAGTTTGGGGACTAGCGGGAGCTGAGCAGTTCTTC.